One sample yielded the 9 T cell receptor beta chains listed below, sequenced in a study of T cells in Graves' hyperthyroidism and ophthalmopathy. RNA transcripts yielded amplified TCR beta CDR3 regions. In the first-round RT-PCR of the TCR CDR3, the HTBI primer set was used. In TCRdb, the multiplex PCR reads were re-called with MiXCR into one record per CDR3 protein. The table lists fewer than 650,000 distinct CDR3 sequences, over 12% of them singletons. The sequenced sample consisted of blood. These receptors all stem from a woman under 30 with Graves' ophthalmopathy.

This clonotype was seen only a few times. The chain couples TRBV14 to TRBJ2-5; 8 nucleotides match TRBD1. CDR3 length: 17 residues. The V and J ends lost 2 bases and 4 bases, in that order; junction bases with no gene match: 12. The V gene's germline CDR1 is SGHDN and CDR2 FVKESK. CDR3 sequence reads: CASSQTSTGAPAETQYF. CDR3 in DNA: TGTGCCAGCAGCCAAACCTCGACAGGGGCGCCCGCAGAGACCCAGTACTTC.

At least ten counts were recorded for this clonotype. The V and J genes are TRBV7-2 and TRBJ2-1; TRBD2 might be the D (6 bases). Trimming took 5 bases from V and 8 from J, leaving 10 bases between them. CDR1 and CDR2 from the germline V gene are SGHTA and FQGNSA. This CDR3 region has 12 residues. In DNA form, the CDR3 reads TGTGCCAGCAGCCGTGGGACTGATGAGCAGTTCTTC. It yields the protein CASSRGTDEQFF.

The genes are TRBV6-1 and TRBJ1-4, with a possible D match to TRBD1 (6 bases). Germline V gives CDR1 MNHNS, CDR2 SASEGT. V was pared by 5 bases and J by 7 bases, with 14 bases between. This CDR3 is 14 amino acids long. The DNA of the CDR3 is TGTGCCAGCAGTTTCTTCGGACAGCCTGAAAAACTGTTTTTT. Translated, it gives CASSFFGQPEKLFF.

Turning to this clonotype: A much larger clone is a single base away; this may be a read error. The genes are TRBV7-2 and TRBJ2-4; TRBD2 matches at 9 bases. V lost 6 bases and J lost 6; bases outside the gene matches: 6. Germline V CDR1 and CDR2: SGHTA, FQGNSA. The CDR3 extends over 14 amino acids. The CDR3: CTSSSGLAPNIQYF. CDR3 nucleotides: TGTACCAGCAGTTCCGGACTAGCGCCAAACATTCAGTACTTC. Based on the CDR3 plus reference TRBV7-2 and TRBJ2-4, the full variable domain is GAGVSQSPSNKVTEKGKDVELRCDPISGHTALYWYRQSLGQGLEFLIYFQGNSAPDKSGLPSDRFSAERTGGSVSTLTIQRTQQEDSAVYLCTSSSGLAPNIQYFGAGTRLSVL.

The CDR3 DNA is TGTGCCAGCAGTTCCATCCACAGGGACAGGGGGAATGGCTACACCTTC. Protein: CASSSIHRDRGNGYTF. The chain has TRBV27 and TRBJ1-2, with 11 nucleotides matching TRBD1. The J segment lost 6 bases and the V segment lost 4 bases, leaving 10 bases of the junction unmatched. There are 16 residues in the CDR3. Per the germline V gene, CDR1 is MNHEY and CDR2 is SMNVEV (reference sequence).

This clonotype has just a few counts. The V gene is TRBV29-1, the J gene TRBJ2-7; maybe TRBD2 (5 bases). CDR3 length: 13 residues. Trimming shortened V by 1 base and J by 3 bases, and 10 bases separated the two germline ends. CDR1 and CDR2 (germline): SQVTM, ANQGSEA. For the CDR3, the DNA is TGCAGCGTTGAAGGTATTGAGGGCTACGAGCAGTACTTC. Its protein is CSVEGIEGYEQYF.

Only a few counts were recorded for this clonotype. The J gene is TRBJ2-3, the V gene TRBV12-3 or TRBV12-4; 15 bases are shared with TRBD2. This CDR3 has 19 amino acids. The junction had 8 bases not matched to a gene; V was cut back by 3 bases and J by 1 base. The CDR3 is CASSLGGLAGGGGTDTQYF. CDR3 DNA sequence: TGTGCCAGCAGTTTGGGGGGACTAGCGGGAGGCGGAGGCACAGATACGCAGTATTTT.

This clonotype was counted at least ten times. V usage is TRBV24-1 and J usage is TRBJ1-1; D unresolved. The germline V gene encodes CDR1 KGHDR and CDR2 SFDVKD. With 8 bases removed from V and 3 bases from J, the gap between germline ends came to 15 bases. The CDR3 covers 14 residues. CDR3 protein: CATTAPERDTEAFF. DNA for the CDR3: TGTGCCACCACAGCCCCCGAGCGGGACACTGAAGCTTTCTTT.

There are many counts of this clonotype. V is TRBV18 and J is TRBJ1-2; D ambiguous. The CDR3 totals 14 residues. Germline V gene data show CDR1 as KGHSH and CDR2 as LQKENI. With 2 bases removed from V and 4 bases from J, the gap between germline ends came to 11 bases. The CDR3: CASSPGSAPYGYTF. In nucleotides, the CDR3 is TGTGCCAGCTCACCAGGGAGTGCTCCCTATGGCTACACCTTC.